The 5 T cell receptor beta chains listed next were all sequenced from one sample in a study of blood T cell repertoires in COVID-19. The repertoire was sequenced with immunoSEQ multiplex PCR; TCRdb's copy has only in-frame clones and lacks some. Of fewer than 200,000 clones listed, around four fifths are singletons. The specimen sequenced was PBMCs or T cells enriched from blood (not recorded which). Receptors originate from a woman aged 50 to 60 in a cohort exposed to, infected with or recovered from COVID-19 (not recorded which).

The chain recombines TRBV10-3 with TRBJ2-1; a weak D match, TRBD2 (5 bases). With 1 base removed from V and 9 bases from J, the gap between germline ends came to 16 bases. The CDR3 length is 15 residues. CDR1 is ENHRY and CDR2 is SYGVKD in the germline V gene. This chain's CDR3 is CAISEFEGITGEQFF. The CDR3 nucleotides are TGTGCCATCAGTGAGTTCGAGGGAATCACCGGTGAGCAGTTCTTC.

This clone was seen once. The rearrangement uses TRBV28 and TRBJ2-1; 8 bases line up with TRBD2. There are 16 residues in the CDR3. V lost 3 bases, J lost 5 bases, and 9 bases stayed unmatched. From germline, CDR1 is MDHEN and CDR2 SYDVKM. The DNA of the CDR3 is TGTGCCAGCAGTTTGCCGGGGGGGCCAGTCGACAATGAGCAGTTCTTC. It specifies CASSLPGGPVDNEQFF.

This clone was recorded only once. V usage is TRBV5-4 and J usage is TRBJ2-1, with D maybe TRBD2 (5 bases). Trimming took off 0 bases at V and 3 bases at J, with 10 bases between the two ends. There are 15 residues in the CDR3. CDR1 SGHNT and CDR2 YYREEE come from the germline V gene (reference sequence). The DNA for the CDR3 is TGTGCCAGCAGCTTGGACGGGGATAACTACAATGAGCAGTTCTTC. It specifies CASSLDGDNYNEQFF.

This clone has ten or more counts. The chain employs TRBV27 and TRBJ1-1; weak D call: TRBD1 (5 bases). Per germline, CDR1 MNHEY and CDR2 SMNVEV (reference sequence). This CDR3 is built from 15 residues. Trimming pared 0 bases from V and 1 base from J, leaving 9 bases between. The CDR3 spells CASSLSSDRNTEAFF. Written as DNA, the CDR3 is TGTGCCAGCAGTTTATCGTCCGACAGGAACACTGAAGCTTTCTTT.

The rearrangement links TRBV19 to TRBJ1-1, with 12 bases identical to TRBD1. This CDR3 comprises 18 residues. Germline V gene sequence: CDR1 LNHDA, CDR2 SQIVND (reference sequence). Trimming removed 4 bases from V and 5 bases from J; junction bases left unmatched: 14. The CDR3 nucleotides read TGTGCCAGTAGTAGACGTCCGGGACAGGGGGCATCAGGGACTGAAGCTTTCTTT. This encodes CASSRRPGQGASGTEAFF.